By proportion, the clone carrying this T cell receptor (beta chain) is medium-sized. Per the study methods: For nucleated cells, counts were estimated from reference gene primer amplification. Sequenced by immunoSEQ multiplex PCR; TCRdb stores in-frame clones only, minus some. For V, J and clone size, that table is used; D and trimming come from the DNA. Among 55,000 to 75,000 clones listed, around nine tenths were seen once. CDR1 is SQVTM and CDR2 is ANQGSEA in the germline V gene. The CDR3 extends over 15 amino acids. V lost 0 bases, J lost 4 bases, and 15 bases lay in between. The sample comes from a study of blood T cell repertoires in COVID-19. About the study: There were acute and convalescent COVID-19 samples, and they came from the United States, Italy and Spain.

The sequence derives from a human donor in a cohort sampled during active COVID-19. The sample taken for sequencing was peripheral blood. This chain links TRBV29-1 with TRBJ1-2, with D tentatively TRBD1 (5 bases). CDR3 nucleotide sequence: TGCAGCGTTGAAGAAAGGGCAGGGCCTCCCTATGGCTACACCTTC. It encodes CSVEERAGPPYGYTF.